The present TCR beta chain was sequenced within a study of T cell responses to AZD1222 COVID-19 vaccine. Study outcomes and limitations: Mostly white British, mostly female donors; authors suggested clonal diversity may be underestimated. Unmutated regions of variants are reportedly targeted by nearly half of spike-specific TCRs.

Concerning this clone itself: The antigen is not known.

CDR3 size: 17 residues. V gave up 4 bases and J gave up 6 bases, with 21 bases separating them. Germline CDR1 LNHDA, CDR2 SQIVND (reference sequence). The table came from immunoSEQ multiplex PCR; TCRdb's copy has only in-frame clones and leaves some out. Among 150,000 or so clones listed, about 90% were seen once. This specimen was peripheral blood, taken on day 0 of AZD1222 vaccination. The V gene is TRBV19, the J gene TRBJ2-2, with D possibly matching TRBD2 (6 bases). This TCR was sampled from an adult in good health. CDR3 coding DNA: TGTGCCAGTAGTACGCGGGACGTAGGAACCTCACCCGGGGAGCTGTTTTTT. Translation: CASSTRDVGTSPGELFF.